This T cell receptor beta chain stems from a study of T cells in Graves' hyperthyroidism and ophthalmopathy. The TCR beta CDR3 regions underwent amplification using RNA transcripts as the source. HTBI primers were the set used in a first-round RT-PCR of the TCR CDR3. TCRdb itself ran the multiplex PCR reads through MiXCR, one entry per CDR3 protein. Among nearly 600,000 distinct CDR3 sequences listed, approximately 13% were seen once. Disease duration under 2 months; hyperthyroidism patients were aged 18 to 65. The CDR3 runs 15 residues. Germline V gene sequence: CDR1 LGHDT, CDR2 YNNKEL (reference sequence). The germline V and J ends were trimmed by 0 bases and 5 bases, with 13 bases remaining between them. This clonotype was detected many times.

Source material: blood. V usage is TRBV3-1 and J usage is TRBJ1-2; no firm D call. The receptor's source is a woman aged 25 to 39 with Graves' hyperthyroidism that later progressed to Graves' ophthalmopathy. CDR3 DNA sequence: TGTGCCAGCAGCCAAGATGGGAGCACCCTATATGGCTACACCTTC. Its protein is CASSQDGSTLYGYTF.